This T cell receptor (beta chain) stems from a study of T cell repertoires in cytomegalovirus infection. The study's findings and limits: Summed frequency of shared TCR beta families picked out CMV carriers who also had the relevant HLA.

The CDR3 is 14 residues long. Germline loops: CDR1 GTSNPN, CDR2 SVGIG (reference sequence). V lost 2 bases and J lost 0, with 8 bases in between. A remark on this clonotype: The antigen remains unidentified.

TCRdb itself ran the reads through MiXCR, one entry per CDR3 protein. This table holds around 530,000 distinct CDR3 sequences, about 26% found once. The specimen was PBMCs. The chain is built from TRBV30 and TRBJ2-1; D may be TRBD2 (5 bases). The receptor's source is a human donor in good health (CMV status not recorded). Some clones in this sample may be carry-over from other donors' samples. The CDR3 DNA sequence: TGTGCCTGGAGTATGGGGAGCTCCTACAATGAGCAGTTCTTC. Translating it yields CAWSMGSSYNEQFF.